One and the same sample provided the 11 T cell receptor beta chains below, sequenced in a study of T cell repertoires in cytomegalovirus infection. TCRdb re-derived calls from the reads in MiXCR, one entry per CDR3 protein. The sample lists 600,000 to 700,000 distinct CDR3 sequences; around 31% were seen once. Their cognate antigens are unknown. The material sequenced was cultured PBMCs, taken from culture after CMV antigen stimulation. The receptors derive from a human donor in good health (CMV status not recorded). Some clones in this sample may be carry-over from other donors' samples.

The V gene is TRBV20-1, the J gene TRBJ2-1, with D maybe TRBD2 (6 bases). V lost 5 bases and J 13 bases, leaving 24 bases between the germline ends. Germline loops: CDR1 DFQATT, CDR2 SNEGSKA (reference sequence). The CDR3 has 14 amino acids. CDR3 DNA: TGCAGTGCTGCGGGGCCTAGAGTCCAGCCTAATCAGTTCTTC. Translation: CSAAGPRVQPNQFF.

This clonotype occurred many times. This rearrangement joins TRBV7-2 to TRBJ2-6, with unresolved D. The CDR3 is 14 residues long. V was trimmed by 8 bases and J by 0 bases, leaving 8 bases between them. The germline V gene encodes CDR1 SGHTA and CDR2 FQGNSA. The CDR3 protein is CASSLFSGANVLTF. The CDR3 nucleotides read TGTGCCAGCTCTCTATTCTCTGGGGCCAACGTCCTGACTTTC.

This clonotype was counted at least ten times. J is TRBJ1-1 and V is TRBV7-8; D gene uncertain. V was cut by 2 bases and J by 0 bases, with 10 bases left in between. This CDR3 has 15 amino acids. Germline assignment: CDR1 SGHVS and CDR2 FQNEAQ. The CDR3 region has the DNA TGTGCCAGCAGCTTACTGGGCAGTATGAACACTGAAGCTTTCTTT. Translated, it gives CASSLLGSMNTEAFF.

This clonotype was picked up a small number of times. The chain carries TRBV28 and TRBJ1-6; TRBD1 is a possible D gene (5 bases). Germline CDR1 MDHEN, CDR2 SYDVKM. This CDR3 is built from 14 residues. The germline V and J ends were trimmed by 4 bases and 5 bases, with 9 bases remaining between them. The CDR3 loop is CASSYVGDNSPLHF. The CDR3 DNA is TGTGCCAGCAGTTATGTGGGGGATAATTCACCCCTCCACTTT.

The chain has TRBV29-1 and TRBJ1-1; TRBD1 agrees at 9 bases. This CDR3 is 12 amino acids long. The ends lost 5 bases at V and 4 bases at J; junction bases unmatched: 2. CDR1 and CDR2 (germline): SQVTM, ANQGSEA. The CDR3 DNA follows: TGCAGCGTTCGGACAGGGGCCACTGAAGCTTTCTTT. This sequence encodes CSVRTGATEAFF.

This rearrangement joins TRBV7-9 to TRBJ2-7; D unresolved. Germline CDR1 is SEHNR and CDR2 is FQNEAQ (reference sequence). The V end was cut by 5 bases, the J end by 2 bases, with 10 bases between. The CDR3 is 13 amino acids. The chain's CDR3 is CASSPTVAYEQYF. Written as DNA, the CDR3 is TGTGCCAGCAGCCCGACGGTAGCCTACGAGCAGTACTTC.

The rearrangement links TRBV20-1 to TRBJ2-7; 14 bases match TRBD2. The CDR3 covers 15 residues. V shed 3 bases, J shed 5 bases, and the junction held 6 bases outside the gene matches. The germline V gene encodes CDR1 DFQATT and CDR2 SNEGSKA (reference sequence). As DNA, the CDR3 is TGCAGTGCTAGCCATGGACTAGCGGGAGGAGACGAGCAGTACTTC. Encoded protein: CSASHGLAGGDEQYF.

Here the CDR3 DNA reads TGTGCCAGCACCCGATTGGACGGGACTGGGAAGGGTGAAGCTTTCTTT. Encoded protein: CASTRLDGTGKGEAFF. The V gene is TRBV6-2 or TRBV6-3, the J gene TRBJ1-1; tentative D call: TRBD1 (5 bases). The CDR3 is 16 residues long. Trimming removed 7 bases from V and 7 bases from J, with 25 bases in between. The V gene's germline CDR1 is MNHEY and CDR2 SVGEGT.

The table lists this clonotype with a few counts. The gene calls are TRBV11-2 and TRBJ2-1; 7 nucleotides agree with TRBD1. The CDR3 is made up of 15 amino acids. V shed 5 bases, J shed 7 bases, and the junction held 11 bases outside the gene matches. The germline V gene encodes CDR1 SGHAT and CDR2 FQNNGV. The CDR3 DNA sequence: TGTGCCAGCAGCACGGGACAGAAACTTAGGAATGAGCAGTTCTTC. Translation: CASSTGQKLRNEQFF.

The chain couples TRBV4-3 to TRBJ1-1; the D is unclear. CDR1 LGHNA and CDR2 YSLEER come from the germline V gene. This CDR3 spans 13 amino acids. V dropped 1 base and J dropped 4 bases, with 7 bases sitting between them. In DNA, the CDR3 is TGCGCCAGCAGCCAAGTTGCGTTCACTGAAGCTTTCTTT. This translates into CASSQVAFTEAFF.

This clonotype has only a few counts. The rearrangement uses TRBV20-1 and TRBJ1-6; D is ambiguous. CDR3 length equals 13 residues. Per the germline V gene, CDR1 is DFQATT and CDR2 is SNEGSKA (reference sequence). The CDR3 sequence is CSNEMAGNSPLHF. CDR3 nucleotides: TGCAGCAATGAGATGGCGGGCAATTCACCCCTCCACTTT.